This TCR beta chain was profiled in a study of breast tumors, draining lymph nodes, adjacent tissues. TCRdb redid the calling of the multiplex PCR reads with MiXCR, one entry per CDR3 protein. The sample includes some 170,000 distinct CDR3 sequences, about 34% of them seen just once. This clonotype appeared many times. The germline CDR1 and CDR2 sequences are LGHNA and YNFKEQ. V dropped 4 bases and J dropped 0; count of bases not matched to a gene: 1. This CDR3 comprises 16 residues. Samples came from axillary lymph nodes draining the breast cancer. The rearrangement uses TRBV4-2 and TRBJ1-6, with TRBD1 matching over 9 bases. The origin of this receptor is a female donor with breast cancer. Some clones in this sample may be carry-over from other donors' samples. Sequenced: axillary lymph node tissue. CDR3 sequence: CASSPTGGSYNSPLHF. CDR3 DNA: TGTGCCAGCAGCCCGACAGGGGGCTCCTATAATTCACCCCTCCACTTT.